This T cell receptor beta chain was sequenced in a study of Graves' ophthalmopathy and Graves' hyperthyroidism. RNA transcripts provided the template for amplifying TCR beta CDR3 regions. RT-PCR with HTBI primers came first, then second-round multiplex PCR. Each CDR3 protein is one row after TCRdb ran MiXCR on the multiplex PCR reads. Here the sample spans roughly 700,000 distinct CDR3 sequences, 40% being singletons. There are many counts of this clonotype. The specimen was peripheral blood. The clonotype comes from an adult man with Graves' ophthalmopathy.

CDR3: CASSQGQPIYEQYF. The DNA of the CDR3 is TGCGCCAGCAGCCAGGGACAGCCGATCTACGAGCAGTACTTC. This rearrangement joins TRBV4-1 to TRBJ2-7, with TRBD1 matching 7 bases. In germline, CDR1 is MGHRA, CDR2 YSYEKL. Trimming took 3 bases from V and 3 from J; bases not matched to a gene: 5. This CDR3 has 14 residues.